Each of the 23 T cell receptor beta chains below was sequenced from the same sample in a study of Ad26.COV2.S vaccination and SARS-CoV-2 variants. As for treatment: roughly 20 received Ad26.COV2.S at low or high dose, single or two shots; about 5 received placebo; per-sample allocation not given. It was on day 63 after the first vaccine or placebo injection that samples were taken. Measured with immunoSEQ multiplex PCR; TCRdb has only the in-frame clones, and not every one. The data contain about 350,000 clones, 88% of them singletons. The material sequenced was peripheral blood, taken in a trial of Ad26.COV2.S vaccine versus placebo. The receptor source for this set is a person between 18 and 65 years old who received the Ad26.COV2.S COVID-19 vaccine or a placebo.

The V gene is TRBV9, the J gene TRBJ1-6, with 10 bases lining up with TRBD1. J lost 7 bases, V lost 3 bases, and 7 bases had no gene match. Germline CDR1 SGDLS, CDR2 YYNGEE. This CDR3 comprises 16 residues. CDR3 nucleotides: TGTGCCAGCAGCGGAGAGGGACAGGGGTTGAATTCACCCCTCCACTTT. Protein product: CASSGEGQGLNSPLHF.

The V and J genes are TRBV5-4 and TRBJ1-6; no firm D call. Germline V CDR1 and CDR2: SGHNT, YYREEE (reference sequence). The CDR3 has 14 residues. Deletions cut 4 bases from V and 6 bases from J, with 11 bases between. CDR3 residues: CASSPDGRNSPLHF. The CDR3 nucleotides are TGTGCCAGCAGCCCCGACGGTCGTAATTCACCCCTCCACTTT.

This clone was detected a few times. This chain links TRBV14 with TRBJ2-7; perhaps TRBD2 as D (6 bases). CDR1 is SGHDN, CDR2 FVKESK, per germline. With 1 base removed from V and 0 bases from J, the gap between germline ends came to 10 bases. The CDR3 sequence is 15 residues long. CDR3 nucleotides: TGTGCCAGCAGCCAAGTGGCGGGGAGCTCCTACGAGCAGTACTTC. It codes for CASSQVAGSSYEQYF.

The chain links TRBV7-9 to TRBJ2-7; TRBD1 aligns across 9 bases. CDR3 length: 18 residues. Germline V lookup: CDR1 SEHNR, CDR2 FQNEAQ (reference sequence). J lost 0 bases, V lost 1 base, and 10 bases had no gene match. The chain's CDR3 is CASSLGGTGKISSYEQYF. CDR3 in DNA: TGTGCCAGCAGCTTAGGGGGGACAGGGAAAATTAGCTCCTACGAGCAGTACTTC.

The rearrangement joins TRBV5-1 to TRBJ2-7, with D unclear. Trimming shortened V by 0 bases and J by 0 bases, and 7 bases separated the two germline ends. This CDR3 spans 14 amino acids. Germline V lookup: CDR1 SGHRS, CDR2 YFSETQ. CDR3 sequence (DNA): TGCGCCAGCAGCTTGGACGTCAACTCCTACGAGCAGTACTTC. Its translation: CASSLDVNSYEQYF. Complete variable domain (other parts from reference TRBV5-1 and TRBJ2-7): KAGVTQTPRYLIKTRGQQVTLSCSPISGHRSVSWYQQTPGQGLQFLFEYFSETQRNKGNFPGRFSGRQFSNSRSEMNVSTLELGDSALYLCASSLDVNSYEQYFGPGTRLTVT.

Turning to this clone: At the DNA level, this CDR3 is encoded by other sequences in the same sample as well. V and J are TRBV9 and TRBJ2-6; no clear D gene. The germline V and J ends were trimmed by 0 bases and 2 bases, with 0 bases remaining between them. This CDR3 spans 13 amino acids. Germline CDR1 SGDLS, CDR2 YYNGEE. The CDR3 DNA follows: TGTGCCAGCAGCGTAGCTGGGGCCAACGTCCTGACTTTC. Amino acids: CASSVAGANVLTF.

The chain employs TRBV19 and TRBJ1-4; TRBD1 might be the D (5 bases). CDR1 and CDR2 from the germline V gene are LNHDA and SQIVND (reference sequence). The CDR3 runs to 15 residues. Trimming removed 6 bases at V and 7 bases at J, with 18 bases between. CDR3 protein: CASSSVRAALEKLFF. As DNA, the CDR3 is TGTGCCAGTAGCTCGGTCAGGGCCGCGCTTGAAAAACTGTTTTTT.

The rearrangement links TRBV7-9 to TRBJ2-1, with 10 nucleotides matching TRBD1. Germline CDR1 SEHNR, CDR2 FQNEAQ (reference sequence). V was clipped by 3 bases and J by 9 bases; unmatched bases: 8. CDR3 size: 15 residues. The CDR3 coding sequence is TGTGCCAGCAGCTTGACAGGGGGCGAGAACGTTGAGCAGTTCTTC. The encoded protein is CASSLTGGENVEQFF. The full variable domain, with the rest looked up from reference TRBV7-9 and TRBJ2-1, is DTGVSQNPRHKITKRGQNVTFRCDPISEHNRLYWYRQTLGQGPEFLTYFQNEAQLEKSRLLSDRFSAERPKGSFSTLEIQRTEQGDSAMYLCASSLTGGENVEQFFGPGTRLTVL.

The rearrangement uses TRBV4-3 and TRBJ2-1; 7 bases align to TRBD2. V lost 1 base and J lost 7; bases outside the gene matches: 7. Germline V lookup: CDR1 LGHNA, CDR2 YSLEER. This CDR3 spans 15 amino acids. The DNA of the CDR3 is TGCGCCAGCAGCCAAGGAGGGAGGGCCCGGAATGAGCAGTTCTTC. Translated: CASSQGGRARNEQFF.

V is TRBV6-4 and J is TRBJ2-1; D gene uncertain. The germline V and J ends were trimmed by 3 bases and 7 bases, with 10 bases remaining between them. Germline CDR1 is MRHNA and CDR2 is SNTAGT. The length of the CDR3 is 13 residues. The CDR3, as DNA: TGTGCCAGCAGTGAGCAGGTTACTAATGAGCAGTTCTTC. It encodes CASSEQVTNEQFF.

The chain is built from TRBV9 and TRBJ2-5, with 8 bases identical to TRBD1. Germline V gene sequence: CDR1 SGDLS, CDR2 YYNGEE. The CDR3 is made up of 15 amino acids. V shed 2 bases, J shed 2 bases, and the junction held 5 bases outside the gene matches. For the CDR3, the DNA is TGTGCCAGCAGCGTCCAGGGGGCGAGGCAAGAGACCCAGTACTTC. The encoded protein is CASSVQGARQETQYF.

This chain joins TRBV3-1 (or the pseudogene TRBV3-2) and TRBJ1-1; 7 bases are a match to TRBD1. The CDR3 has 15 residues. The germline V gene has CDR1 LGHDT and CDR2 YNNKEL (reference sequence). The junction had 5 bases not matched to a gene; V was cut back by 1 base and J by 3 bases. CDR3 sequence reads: CASSQAQGGYTEAFF. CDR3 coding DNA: TGTGCCAGCAGCCAAGCTCAGGGGGGCTACACTGAAGCTTTCTTT.

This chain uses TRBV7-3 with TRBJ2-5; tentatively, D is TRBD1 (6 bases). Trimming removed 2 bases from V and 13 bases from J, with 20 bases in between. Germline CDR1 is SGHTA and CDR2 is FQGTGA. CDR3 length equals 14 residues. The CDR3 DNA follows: TGTGCCAGCAGCTTAGGGGCAGGGGCCCCAAACATGTACTTC. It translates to CASSLGAGAPNMYF.

For the CDR3, the DNA is TGTGCCAGCAGTCCCAGGGGGTTCTATGGCTACACCTTC. Its protein product is CASSPRGFYGYTF. The J gene is TRBJ1-2, the V gene TRBV27; 7 positions match TRBD1. The length of the CDR3 is 13 residues. CDR1 MNHEY and CDR2 SMNVEV come from the germline V gene (reference sequence). Germline trimming cut 5 bases from V and 4 bases from J; bases unmatched to any gene: 4.

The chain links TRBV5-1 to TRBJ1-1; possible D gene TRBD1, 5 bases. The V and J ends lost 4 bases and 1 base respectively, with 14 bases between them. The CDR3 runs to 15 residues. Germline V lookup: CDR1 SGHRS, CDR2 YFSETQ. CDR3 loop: CASSPRDGQNTEAFF. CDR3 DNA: TGCGCCAGCAGCCCCCGGGACGGACAGAACACTGAAGCTTTCTTT.

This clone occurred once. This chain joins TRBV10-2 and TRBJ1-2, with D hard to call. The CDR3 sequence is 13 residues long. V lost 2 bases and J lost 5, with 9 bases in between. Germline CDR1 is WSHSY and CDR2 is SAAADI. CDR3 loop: CASSEGRLYGYTF. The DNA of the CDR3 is TGCGCCAGCAGTGAGGGCAGACTATATGGCTACACCTTC.

CDR3 DNA sequence: TGTGCCAGCAGCATGCGGTCTAACTATGGCTACACCTTC. This gives the protein CASSMRSNYGYTF. The rearrangement joins TRBV5-4 to TRBJ1-2; D remains unclear. CDR3 length: 13 amino acids. V lost 4 bases to trimming and J lost 0 bases, with 7 bases between them. The germline V gene has CDR1 SGHNT and CDR2 YYREEE (reference sequence).

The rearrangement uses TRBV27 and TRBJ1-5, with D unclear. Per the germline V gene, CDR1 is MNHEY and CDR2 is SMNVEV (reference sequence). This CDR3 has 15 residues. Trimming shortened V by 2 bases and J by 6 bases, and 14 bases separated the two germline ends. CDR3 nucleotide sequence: TGTGCCAGCAGTTTAGTTCTGGGCTCAAGTCAGCCCCAGCATTTT. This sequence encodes CASSLVLGSSQPQHF.

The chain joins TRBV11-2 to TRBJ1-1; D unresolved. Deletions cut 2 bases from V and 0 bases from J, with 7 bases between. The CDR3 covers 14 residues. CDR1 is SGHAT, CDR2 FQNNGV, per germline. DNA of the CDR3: TGTGCCAGCAGCTTAAGGGAAATGAACACTGAAGCTTTCTTT. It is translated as CASSLREMNTEAFF.

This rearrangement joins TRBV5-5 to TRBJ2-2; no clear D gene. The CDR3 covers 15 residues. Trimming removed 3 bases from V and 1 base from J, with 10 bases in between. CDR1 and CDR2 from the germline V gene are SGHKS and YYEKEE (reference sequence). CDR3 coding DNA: TGTGCCAGCAGCTCCCGCGGTGGGAACACCGGGGAGCTGTTTTTT. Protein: CASSSRGGNTGELFF.

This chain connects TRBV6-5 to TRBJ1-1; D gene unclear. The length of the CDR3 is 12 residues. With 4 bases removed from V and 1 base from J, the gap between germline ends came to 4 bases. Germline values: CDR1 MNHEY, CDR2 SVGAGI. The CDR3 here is CASSSANTEAFF. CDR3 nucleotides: TGTGCCAGCAGTTCGGCGAACACTGAAGCTTTCTTT.

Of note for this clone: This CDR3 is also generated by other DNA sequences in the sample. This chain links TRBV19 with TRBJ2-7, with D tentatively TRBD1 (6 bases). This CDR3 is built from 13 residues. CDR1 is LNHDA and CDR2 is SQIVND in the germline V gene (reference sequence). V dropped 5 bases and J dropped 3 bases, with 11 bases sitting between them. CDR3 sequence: CASSLTGGYEQYF. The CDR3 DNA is TGTGCCAGTAGTTTGACAGGAGGCTACGAGCAGTACTTC.

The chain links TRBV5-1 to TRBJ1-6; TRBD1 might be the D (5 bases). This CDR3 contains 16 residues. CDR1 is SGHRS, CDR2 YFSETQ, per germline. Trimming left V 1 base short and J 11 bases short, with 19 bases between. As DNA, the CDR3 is TGCGCCAGCAGCTTGTTGCAGGGTGAAGGTATTGCACCCCTCCACTTT. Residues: CASSLLQGEGIAPLHF.